Listed here are 18 T cell receptor beta chains from one sample, sequenced in a study of cytomegalovirus exposure and HLA in healthy donors. Primers included in the PCR were 60 Vbeta and 13 Jbeta primers. The data were produced by immunoSEQ multiplex PCR, yet TCRdb's version contains in-frame clones alone and is incomplete. The table lists under 250,000 clones, 70% to 80% of them singletons. Sequenced sample: PBMCs. The source of these receptors is a woman aged 25-40 years in good health and CMV-seronegative.

The V and J genes are TRBV5-1 and TRBJ1-3; D is unclear. Germline assignment: CDR1 SGHRS and CDR2 YFSETQ. The CDR3 has 15 amino acids. Trimming cost V 3 bases and J 0 bases, with 10 bases left between them. This CDR3 is CASSSDGSSGNTIYF. The CDR3 DNA sequence: TGCGCCAGCAGCTCGGACGGGAGCTCTGGAAACACCATATATTTT.

V is TRBV15 and J is TRBJ1-2, with 7 bases lining up with TRBD1. Germline V gives CDR1 LNHNV, CDR2 YYDKDF (reference sequence). CDR3 length: 15 amino acids. J lost 4 bases, V lost 3 bases, and 8 bases had no gene match. The CDR3 loop reads CATSSTGVEPYGYTF. For the CDR3, the DNA is TGTGCCACCAGCAGTACAGGGGTCGAACCCTATGGCTACACCTTC.

V gene TRBV5-1 combines with J gene TRBJ1-1; 7 bases match TRBD1. Germline lookup yields CDR1 SGHRS and CDR2 YFSETQ. V lost 5 bases and J lost 0; bases outside the gene matches: 1. This CDR3 has 13 amino acids. CDR3 DNA: TGCGCCAGCAGTCAGGGGGTGAACACTGAAGCTTTCTTT. Protein: CASSQGVNTEAFF.

This clone was counted a few times. This chain's CDR3 is CASSQETGETVTQYF. DNA for the CDR3: TGTGCCAGCAGCCAAGAGACAGGGGAGACCGTGACCCAGTACTTC. The chain couples TRBV4-2 to TRBJ2-5, with 8 bases identical to TRBD1. Germline V lookup: CDR1 LGHNA, CDR2 YNFKEQ. There are 15 residues in the CDR3. V lost 0 bases, J lost 7 bases, and 7 bases stayed unmatched.

The J gene is TRBJ1-3, the V gene TRBV5-1; TRBD1 is a possible D gene (5 bases). The CDR3 length is 21 residues. The V and J ends lost 0 bases and 2 bases respectively, with 27 bases between them. Germline-derived CDR1 and CDR2 are SGHRS and YFSETQ. In DNA, the CDR3 is TGCGCCAGCAGCTTGGTTGGAGAACCTCCGGTCAGGGTAAGGACTGGAAACACCATATATTTT. Translating it yields CASSLVGEPPVRVRTGNTIYF.

This chain connects TRBV19 to TRBJ2-1, with TRBD1 matching over 9 bases. Germline-derived CDR1 and CDR2 are LNHDA and SQIVND (reference sequence). The CDR3 runs 14 residues. J gave up 7 bases and V 10 bases, and 11 bases lay outside the gene matches. CDR3 protein: CAISRDREVNEQFF. The CDR3 DNA reads TGTGCCATCTCCCGGGACAGGGAGGTGAATGAGCAGTTCTTC.

The gene calls are TRBV10-3 and TRBJ2-5, with D unresolved. Between the trimmed V and J ends, which lost 8 bases and 6 bases, there was a span of 13 bases. The CDR3 has 12 amino acids. CDR1 ENHRY and CDR2 SYGVKD come from the germline V gene. DNA of the CDR3: TGTGCCATCGGCTCTAGACTGCAGACCCAGTACTTC. Its protein product is CAIGSRLQTQYF.

The chain employs TRBV7-6 and TRBJ1-6; 8 bases are shared with TRBD1. Trimming cost V 5 bases and J 11 bases; bases outside gene matches: 8. CDR3 length: 14 amino acids. Germline V lookup: CDR1 SGHVS, CDR2 FNYEAQ. The CDR3 here is CASSQGQGATPLHF. In nucleotides, the CDR3 is TGTGCCAGCAGCCAAGGACAGGGTGCGACACCCCTCCACTTT.

The CDR3 bases are TGCGCCAGCAGCCAAGACTTTGGGGGGAGTTCACCCCTCCACTTT. It is translated as CASSQDFGGSSPLHF. The chain links TRBV4-1 to TRBJ1-6; D is perhaps TRBD1 (5 bases). CDR3 length: 15 amino acids. Trimming cost V 0 bases and J 9 bases, with 12 bases left between them. CDR1 is MGHRA and CDR2 is YSYEKL in the germline V gene.

The chain has TRBV6-5 and TRBJ2-2; tentative D call: TRBD2 (6 bases). The CDR3 length is 16 residues. The V end lost 2 bases, the J end lost 1 base, and 11 bases lay between the germline ends. CDR1 and CDR2 (germline): MNHEY, SVGAGI. In DNA, the CDR3 is TGTGCCAGCAGTTACGGGGCTAGCGAGAACACCGGGGAGCTGTTTTTT. Amino acids: CASSYGASENTGELFF.

The chain uses TRBV6-1 and TRBJ1-4, with 8 nucleotides matching TRBD1. Germline-derived CDR1 and CDR2 are MNHNS and SASEGT. The CDR3 contains 15 residues. V lost 6 bases and J lost 8; bases outside the gene matches: 11. The CDR3 DNA reads as TGTGCCAGCAGGTTCCTGGACAGGGTGGGCGAAAAACTGTTTTTT. It codes for CASRFLDRVGEKLFF.

The chain joins TRBV5-1 to TRBJ2-2; possible D gene TRBD1, 5 bases. Trimming removed 4 bases from V and 5 bases from J, with 18 bases in between. CDR1 and CDR2 from the germline V gene are SGHRS and YFSETQ. There are 16 residues in the CDR3. The CDR3 nucleotides read TGCGCCAGCAGCACCAGACAGTCATCTGGGACCGGGGAGCTGTTTTTT. This encodes CASSTRQSSGTGELFF.

In its sample, this clone was seen a few times. This chain uses TRBV19 with TRBJ2-1; 8 positions agree with TRBD2. This CDR3 contains 17 residues. Per germline, CDR1 LNHDA and CDR2 SQIVND (reference sequence). The trim removed 5 bases at V and 7 bases at J, leaving 16 bases unmatched. CDR3 loop: CASSPVRGGLLSNEQFF. Here the CDR3 DNA reads TGTGCCAGTAGTCCGGTTCGGGGGGGCTTATTGAGTAATGAGCAGTTCTTC.

CDR3 DNA: TGTGCCATCAGTGAAGGACAGCCGACCGCCTACGAGCAGTACTTC. This gives the protein CAISEGQPTAYEQYF. This chain links TRBV10-3 with TRBJ2-7, with a weak D call TRBD1 (6 bases). V lost 3 bases, J lost 2 bases, and 14 bases lay in between. Germline loops: CDR1 ENHRY, CDR2 SYGVKD. The CDR3 runs 15 residues.

Regarding this clone: At one of its ends the junction is not consistent with the germline gene, which may arise from a read error. Additional DNA sequences in this sample encode the identical CDR3. The gene calls are TRBV11-2 and TRBJ1-4; D may be TRBD1 (5 bases). The CDR3 extends over 13 amino acids. CDR1 is SGHAT, CDR2 FQNNGV, per germline. The CDR3 loop reads CASSLVVGAKLFF. For the CDR3, the DNA is TGCGCCAGCAGCTTAGTGGTTGGGGCAAAACTGTTTTTT.

The J gene is TRBJ2-7, the V gene TRBV7-7; D is ambiguous. Looked up from germline, CDR1 is SSHAT and CDR2 is FNYEAQ (reference sequence). The CDR3 has 15 amino acids. Trimming removed 0 bases at V and 2 bases at J, with 11 bases between. Written as DNA, the CDR3 is TGTGCCAGCAGCTTAGCGTATGGCCAGGCCTACGAGCAGTACTTC. Its protein is CASSLAYGQAYEQYF.

The rearrangement joins TRBV7-2 to TRBJ1-2; D is undetermined. CDR1 is SGHTA, CDR2 FQGNSA, per germline. V was clipped by 4 bases and J by 0 bases, with 6 bases between them. This CDR3 has 13 residues. The CDR3 DNA sequence: TGTGCCAGCAGCTCGACACCTAACTATGGCTACACCTTC. Encoded protein: CASSSTPNYGYTF.

The rearrangement uses TRBV7-9 and TRBJ1-2; perhaps TRBD1 as D (6 bases). This CDR3 region has 12 residues. Per the germline V gene, CDR1 is SEHNR and CDR2 is FQNEAQ (reference sequence). Between the trimmed V and J ends, which lost 4 bases and 8 bases, there was a span of 11 bases. In nucleotides, the CDR3 is TGTGCCAGCAGCTCAGGGGAGTGCGGCTACACCTTC. Amino acids: CASSSGECGYTF.